Each of the 16 T cell receptor beta chains below was sequenced from the same sample in a study of T cell changes during pregnancy in multiple sclerosis. Sequencing was performed with immunoSEQ multiplex PCR; in TCRdb, only in-frame clones are kept and a portion is missing. The table shows about 36,000 clones, with 90% to 95% occurring only once. The sample in question was CD4+ T cells from peripheral blood mononuclear cells, obtained after pregnancy. All receptors derive from a female donor with multiple sclerosis, enrolled in a pregnancy study.

The chain links TRBV29-1 to TRBJ2-1, with 7 nucleotides matching TRBD1. The CDR3 extends over 13 amino acids. Germline values: CDR1 SQVTM, CDR2 ANQGSEA. J gave up 7 bases and V 4 bases, and 7 bases lay outside the gene matches. The CDR3 loop reads CSVALTGDNEQFF. CDR3 nucleotide sequence: TGCAGCGTTGCCCTCACAGGGGATAATGAGCAGTTCTTC.

This clone turned up a few times. V is TRBV28 and J is TRBJ2-7; D gene ambiguous. Germline V gene sequence: CDR1 MDHEN, CDR2 SYDVKM. Between the trimmed V and J ends, which lost 4 bases and 0 bases, there was a span of 10 bases. The CDR3 is made up of 14 amino acids. The CDR3 spells CASSSPSRSYEQYF. The CDR3 nucleotides read TGTGCCAGCAGTTCCCCGAGCCGCTCCTACGAGCAGTACTTC.

This chain connects TRBV7-2 to TRBJ2-7; the match to TRBD1 covers 7 bases. This CDR3 comprises 15 residues. Trimming cost V 7 bases and J 1 base; bases outside gene matches: 10. Germline assignment: CDR1 SGHTA and CDR2 FQGNSA. This CDR3 is CASKQGGALSYEQYF. Here the CDR3 DNA reads TGTGCCAGCAAGCAAGGGGGCGCCCTATCCTACGAGCAGTACTTC.

The chain couples TRBV9 to TRBJ1-3, with 10 bases that match TRBD1. Germline CDR1 is SGDLS and CDR2 is YYNGEE. With V trimmed by 3 bases and J by 4 bases, 13 bases remained unmatched. The CDR3 is 18 amino acids. The CDR3 bases are TGTGCCAGCAGCGCAAAGACAGGGGGCTTACTCGGAGGAAACACCATATATTTT. Translated: CASSAKTGGLLGGNTIYF.

The gene calls are TRBV5-8 and TRBJ1-2; 7 bases match TRBD1. Germline V CDR1 and CDR2: SGHTS, YDEGEE. This CDR3 contains 13 residues. Trimming removed 6 bases from V and 8 bases from J; junction bases left unmatched: 10. The CDR3 loop is CASTLLTGIGYTF. CDR3 sequence (DNA): TGTGCCAGCACCCTTCTGACAGGGATAGGCTACACCTTC.

The genes are TRBV25-1 and TRBJ2-3; 8 bases map to TRBD2. There are 16 residues in the CDR3. Germline assignment: CDR1 MGHDK and CDR2 SYGVNS. V shed 0 bases, J shed 5 bases, and the junction held 7 bases outside the gene matches. The DNA of the CDR3 is TGTGCCAGCAGTGAATATCGGGGGGGCAATGGAGATACGCAGTATTTT. Amino acids: CASSEYRGGNGDTQYF.

The chain couples TRBV6-6 to TRBJ2-7, with TRBD2 as a possible D gene (5 bases). CDR1 is MNHNY, CDR2 SVGAGI, per germline (reference sequence). Trimming removed 5 bases from V and 7 bases from J, with 9 bases in between. The CDR3 loop spans 11 amino acids. The CDR3 spells CASSPKREQYF. The CDR3 nucleotides are TGTGCCAGCAGTCCTAAGCGGGAGCAGTACTTC.

The chain uses TRBV29-1 and TRBJ2-5; unclear D gene. There are 11 residues in the CDR3. V was pared by 3 bases and J by 5 bases, with 7 bases between. The germline V gene has CDR1 SQVTM and CDR2 ANQGSEA. CDR3 sequence: CSVEVAETQYF. Here the CDR3 DNA reads TGCAGCGTTGAGGTCGCGGAGACCCAGTACTTC. Using reference TRBV29-1 and TRBJ2-5 for the parts outside the CDR3, the full variable domain is SAVISQKPSRDICQRGTSLTIQCQVDSQVTMMFWYRQQPGQSLTLIATANQGSEATYESGFVIDKFPISRPNLTFSTLTVSNMSPEDSSIYLCSVEVAETQYFGPGTRLLVL.

This clone appeared a single time. The chain combines TRBV28 with TRBJ2-7, with D hard to call. V lost 6 bases and J lost 2, with 17 bases in between. The CDR3 totals 15 residues. The germline V gene has CDR1 MDHEN and CDR2 SYDVKM. The CDR3 sequence is CASRSASGFPYEQYF. The CDR3 DNA reads as TGTGCCAGCAGGTCCGCGTCAGGTTTTCCCTACGAGCAGTACTTC.

J is TRBJ1-1 and V is TRBV28; D call uncertain. The V gene lost 6 bases and the J gene lost 0 bases, with 8 bases spanning the gap. The CDR3 length is 13 residues. Germline V CDR1 and CDR2: MDHEN, SYDVKM. CDR3 nucleotides: TGTGCCAGCAGACGGCGGTTGAACACTGAAGCTTTCTTT. This translates into CASRRRLNTEAFF.

This chain links TRBV9 with TRBJ1-1; 10 bases align to TRBD1. From germline, CDR1 is SGDLS and CDR2 YYNGEE. The trim removed 7 bases at V and 1 base at J, leaving 1 base unmatched. There are 13 residues in the CDR3. Written as DNA, the CDR3 is TGTGCCAGCGGGACAGGGGCGAACACTGAAGCTTTCTTT. Amino acids: CASGTGANTEAFF.

This clone is a singleton in its sample. The chain employs TRBV10-3 and TRBJ2-1, with D perhaps TRBD2 (6 bases). This CDR3 is 16 amino acids long. Germline V gene sequence: CDR1 ENHRY, CDR2 SYGVKD. Between the trimmed V and J ends, which lost 6 bases and 3 bases, there was a span of 18 bases. The CDR3 region has the DNA TGTGCCATCAGAAACCAACGGGAGTCGGACTACAATGAGCAGTTCTTC. Translated, it gives CAIRNQRESDYNEQFF.

The rearrangement uses TRBV5-1 and TRBJ1-1, with 7 bases that match TRBD1. The CDR3 loop spans 15 amino acids. The V and J ends lost 2 bases and 5 bases, in that order; junction bases with no gene match: 9. The V gene's germline CDR1 is SGHRS and CDR2 YFSETQ. CDR3 nucleotides: TGCGCCAGCAGCTTCCAAAAGGGGGCTGGGACTGAAGCTTTCTTT. Protein product: CASSFQKGAGTEAFF.

V is TRBV11-2 and J is TRBJ2-1; 11 bases match TRBD2. V trimming: 10 bases; J trimming: 9 bases; junction bases outside the gene matches: 8. Germline CDR1 is SGHAT and CDR2 is FQNNGV. This CDR3 is 13 amino acids long. The CDR3 DNA follows: TGTGCCACTAGACTAGCGGGACTTGGTGAGCAGTTCTTC. Residues: CATRLAGLGEQFF.

The chain links TRBV5-1 to TRBJ1-1; 12 nucleotides match TRBD1. Germline CDR1 and CDR2: SGHRS and YFSETQ. The CDR3 runs to 18 residues. J was trimmed by 0 bases and V by 2 bases; bases with no gene match: 8. The CDR3 reads CASSLFPGQGAMNTEAFF. The CDR3 coding sequence is TGCGCCAGCAGCTTATTCCCGGGACAGGGGGCTATGAACACTGAAGCTTTCTTT.

Turning to this clone: The junction departs from the called germline gene at one end, perhaps through a read error. This chain uses TRBV13 with TRBJ1-1; 9 positions agree with TRBD1. The CDR3 is made up of 12 amino acids. The V gene's germline CDR1 is PRHDT and CDR2 FYEKMQ (reference sequence). CDR3 DNA sequence: TGTGCCAGCAGACTACAGGGGGCTGAGGCTTTCTTT. Its translation is CASRLQGAEAFF.